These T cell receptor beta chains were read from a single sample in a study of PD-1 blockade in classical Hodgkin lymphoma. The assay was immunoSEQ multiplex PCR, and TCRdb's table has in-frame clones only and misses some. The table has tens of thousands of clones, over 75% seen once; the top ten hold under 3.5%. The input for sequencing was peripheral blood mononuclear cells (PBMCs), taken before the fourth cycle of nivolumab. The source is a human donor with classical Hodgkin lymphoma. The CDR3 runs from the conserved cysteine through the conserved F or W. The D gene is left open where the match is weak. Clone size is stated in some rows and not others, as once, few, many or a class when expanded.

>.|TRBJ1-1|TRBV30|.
TGTGCCTGGATCACTGGAAGCGGCACTGAAGCTTTCTTT
CAWITGSGTEAFF
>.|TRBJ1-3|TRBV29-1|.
TGCAGCGTTCAACGGCACTCTGGAAACACCATATATTTT
CSVQRHSGNTIYF
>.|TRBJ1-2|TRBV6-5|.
TGTGCCAGCATTGACCTTCTTGGAGTTGAGAAGGGCTACACCTTC
CASIDLLGVEKGYTF
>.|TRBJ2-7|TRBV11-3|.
TGTGCCAGCAGTTCCTTTGGGGTATCCGAGCAGTACTTC
CASSSFGVSEQYF
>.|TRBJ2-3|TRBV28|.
TGTGCCATTAGGGGTCCTAGCACAGATACGCAGTATTTT
CAIRGPSTDTQYF
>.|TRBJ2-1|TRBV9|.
TGTGCCAGCAGCGGTTACGGGGGCAATGAGCAGTTCTTC
CASSGYGGNEQFF
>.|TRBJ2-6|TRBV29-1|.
TGCAGCGTTGAAAACTGGGGGTCTGGGGCCAACGTCCTGACTTTC
CSVENWGSGANVLTF
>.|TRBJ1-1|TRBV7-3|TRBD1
TGTGCCAGCAGCTCGGGACAGGGTAACACTGAAGCTTTCTTT
CASSSGQGNTEAFF
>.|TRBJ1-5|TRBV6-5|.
TGTGCCAGCAGTTACTCAGGGGTTAAGGCGCCCCAGCATTTT
CASSYSGVKAPQHF
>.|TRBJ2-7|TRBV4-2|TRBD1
TGTGCCAGCAGCCAAGTCGGACAGGGGGTGTACGAGCAGTACTTC
CASSQVGQGVYEQYF
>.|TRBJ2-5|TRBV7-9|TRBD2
TGTGCCAGCAGCTTGGGACTAGCGGGGGGTGAAGAGACCCAGTACTTC
CASSLGLAGGEETQYF
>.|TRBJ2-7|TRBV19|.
TGTGCCCTACGTCCAGGGCCGGCCTCCTACGAGCAGTACTTC
CALRPGPASYEQYF
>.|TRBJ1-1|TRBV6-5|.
TGTGCTAGCAGTCCCTTGGGAACTGAAGCTTTCTTT
CASSPLGTEAFF
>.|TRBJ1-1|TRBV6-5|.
TGTGCCAGCAGCTACCGGGAGAGGAACACTGAAGCTTTCTTT
CASSYRERNTEAFF
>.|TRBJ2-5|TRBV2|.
TGTGCCAGCAGCATCCCAAAGGACAGGGACTATAGGGAAGAGACCCAGTACTTC
CASSIPKDRDYREETQYF
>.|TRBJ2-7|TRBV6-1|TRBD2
TGTGCCAGCAGTGAAAGGGGGCTCGAGCGGGGGGACGAGCAGTACTTC
CASSERGLERGDEQYF
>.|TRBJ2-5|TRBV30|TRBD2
TGTGCCTGGAGTGTGGGGTCCCTAGCGGGTAAAGAGACCCAGTACTTC
CAWSVGSLAGKETQYF
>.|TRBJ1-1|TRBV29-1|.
TGCGGCGCATCCCAAACCGGGACACCGAACACTGAAGCTTTCTTT
CGASQTGTPNTEAFF
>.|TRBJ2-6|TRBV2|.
TGTGCCAGAGGGACGGTGCTCTCTGGGGCCAACGTCCTGACTTTC
CARGTVLSGANVLTF
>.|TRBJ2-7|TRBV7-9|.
TGTGCCAGCAGCCCACGGGACACCAACTACGAGCAGTACTTC
CASSPRDTNYEQYF
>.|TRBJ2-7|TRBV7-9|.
TGTGCCAGCAGCCCACCGACGGGGAGCTCCTACGAGCAGTACTTC
CASSPPTGSSYEQYF
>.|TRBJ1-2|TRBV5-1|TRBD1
TGCGCCAGCAGCGGGACAGGGATCTATGGCTACACCTTC
CASSGTGIYGYTF
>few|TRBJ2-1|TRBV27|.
TGTGCCAGCAGTCCCTCAATTTCGAATGAGCAGTTCTTC
CASSPSISNEQFF
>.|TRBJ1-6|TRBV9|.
TGTGCCAGCAGCGTAGGAGGCCAGGGCCTCAGCTCACCCCTCCACTTT
CASSVGGQGLSSPLHF
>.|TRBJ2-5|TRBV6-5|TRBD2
TGTGCCAGCAGTTTGAGCGGGGGGCAAGAGACCCAGTACTTC
CASSLSGGQETQYF
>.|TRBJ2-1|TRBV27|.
TGTGCCAGCAGTTTATCGCCCCTCAATGAGCAGTTCTTC
CASSLSPLNEQFF
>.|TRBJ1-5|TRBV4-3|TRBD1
TGCGCCAGCAGCCAAGATCCAGGGGGCGGACAGCCCCAGCATTTT
CASSQDPGGGQPQHF
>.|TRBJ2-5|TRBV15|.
TGTGCCACCAGCGGGGGAAGGGGCGGGGGCTTCAGGAAAGAGACCCAGTACTTC
CATSGGRGGGFRKETQYF
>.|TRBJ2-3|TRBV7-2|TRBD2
TGTGCCAGCAGCTCAACTAGCGGGGGGGTTCGAGATACGCAGTATTTT
CASSSTSGGVRDTQYF
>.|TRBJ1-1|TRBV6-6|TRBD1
TGTGCCAGCAGTTGGGACAGGGGGGGAGCTTTCTTT
CASSWDRGGAFF
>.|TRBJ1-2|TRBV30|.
TGTGCCTGGAGTGTCCGAGCCAACTATGGCTACACCTTC
CAWSVRANYGYTF
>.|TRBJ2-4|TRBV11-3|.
TGTGCCAGCAGCTTGGGGCCATTCGGGGACATTCAGTACTTC
CASSLGPFGDIQYF
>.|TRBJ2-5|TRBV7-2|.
TGTGCCAGCAGCTTAGTAGTGGGTCAAGAGACCCAGTACTTC
CASSLVVGQETQYF